The rows below give T cell receptor beta chains drawn from one sample of a study of blood T cell repertoires in COVID-19. Clones were sequenced by immunoSEQ multiplex PCR, and TCRdb holds only the in-frame ones, with some missing. The sample yields hundreds of thousands of clones, around 91% seen once. Sequencing was done on a sample of PBMCs or T cells enriched from blood (not recorded which). These receptors were taken from a man aged 25 to 40 who had recovered from COVID-19. CDR3s include the opening cysteine and the closing phenylalanine or tryptophan. A D gene is named only where the DNA matches it firmly. Some rows have no size entry. The others give once, few or many, or a class for an expanded clone.

>16|-|TRBV24-1|TRBD2|TRBJ2-1
CATSDLNREGRNEQFF
TGTGCCACCAGTGATTTGAACCGGGAGGGCCGTAATGAGCAGTTCTTC
>17|once|TRBV4-1|TRBD2|TRBJ2-5
CASSQLDGREGGETQYF
TGCGCCAGCAGCCAACTGGACGGGAGGGAAGGTGGAGAGACCCAGTACTTC
>13|once|TRBV6-5|TRBD1|TRBJ1-2
CASSTPGGGGYTF
TGTGCCAGCAGCACCCCAGGGGGCGGTGGCTACACCTTC
>16|-|TRBV3-1/TRBV3-2|-|TRBJ2-1
CASSQEAAENYNEQFF
TGTGCCAGCAGCCAAGAGGCGGCAGAGAACTACAATGAGCAGTTCTTC
>17|once|TRBV4-1|TRBD1|TRBJ1-2
CASSQVRGQTPNYGYTF
TGCGCCAGCAGCCAAGTAAGGGGGCAGACACCTAACTATGGCTACACCTTC
>14|-|TRBV6-5|-|TRBJ2-2
CASRFREVTGELFF
TGTGCCAGCAGATTTAGGGAGGTAACCGGGGAGCTGTTTTTT
>14|-|TRBV29-1|TRBD2|TRBJ2-7
CSVGDLAGGREQYF
TGCAGCGTTGGAGATCTAGCGGGAGGGCGGGAGCAGTACTTC
>13|-|TRBV5-6|-|TRBJ1-2
CASSFQGGYGYTF
TGTGCCAGCAGCTTTCAGGGTGGGTATGGCTACACCTTC
>13|-|TRBV6-6|TRBD1|TRBJ1-2
CASSAGQGLGYTF
TGTGCCAGCAGTGCCGGACAGGGGCTGGGCTACACCTTC
>14|-|TRBV5-1|TRBD1|TRBJ2-2
CASSPRTGAGELFF
TGCGCCAGCAGCCCTAGGACAGGGGCCGGGGAGCTGTTTTTT
>13|-|TRBV28|TRBD1|TRBJ1-5
CASRQGTGQPQHF
TGTGCCAGCAGACAGGGGACCGGGCAGCCCCAGCATTTT
>16|-|TRBV5-6|-|TRBJ1-1
CASSLDGTTANTEAFF
TGTGCCAGCAGCTTGGACGGAACGACAGCGAACACTGAAGCTTTCTTT
>14|-|TRBV4-1|TRBD1|TRBJ1-5
CASSPGTAGLPQHF
TGCGCCAGCAGCCCTGGGACAGCTGGTCTACCCCAGCATTTT
>15|-|TRBV5-1|-|TRBJ2-7
CASSAYSINPGNQYF
TGCGCCAGCAGCGCCTACAGTATTAATCCCGGGAACCAGTACTTC
>18|few|TRBV9|TRBD2|TRBJ2-2
CASSVGPSGRSNTGELFF
TGTGCCAGCAGCGTAGGTCCTAGCGGGAGGTCGAACACCGGGGAGCTGTTTTTT
>15|-|TRBV2|TRBD1|TRBJ2-7
CASSGDRGPSYEQYF
TGTGCCAGCAGTGGGGACAGGGGCCCCTCCTACGAGCAGTACTTC
>13|-|TRBV28|-|TRBJ1-6
CASGQTTNSPLHF
TGTGCCAGCGGACAGACTACGAATTCACCCCTCCACTTT
>16|-|TRBV28|-|TRBJ1-2
CASSPRFVPGNYGYTF
TGTGCCAGCAGTCCCCGGTTTGTCCCGGGGAACTATGGCTACACCTTC
>13|-|TRBV9|TRBD1|TRBJ1-3
CASSVDRGDTIYF
TGTGCCAGCAGCGTAGACAGGGGTGACACCATATATTTT
>20|once|TRBV21-1|-|TRBJ2-1
CASSPHPPRTSGRADNEQFF
TGTGCCAGCAGCCCACACCCTCCGAGGACTAGCGGGAGGGCGGACAATGAGCAGTTCTTC
>11|few|TRBV12-3/TRBV12-4|-|TRBJ1-1
CASTRETEAFF
TGTGCCAGCACCCGGGAGACTGAAGCTTTCTTT
>14|once|TRBV7-9|TRBD1|TRBJ1-2
CASSYGQGSGGYTF
TGTGCCAGCAGTTACGGACAGGGGAGTGGTGGCTACACCTTC
>14|once|TRBV14|-|TRBJ2-7
CASSQGGVGSVQYF
TGTGCCAGCAGCCAGGGCGGGGTCGGGTCGGTGCAGTACTTC
>14|-|TRBV28|-|TRBJ1-2
CASSQRTVGVGYTF
TGTGCCAGCAGTCAACGGACAGTCGGGGTGGGCTACACCTTC
>18|-|TRBV27|-|TRBJ2-2
CASSLRVRSGANTGELFF
TGTGCCAGCAGCCTAAGGGTGAGGTCAGGGGCGAACACCGGGGAGCTGTTTTTT
>13|-|TRBV6-5|-|TRBJ1-2
CASSPDIGSGYTF
TGTGCCAGTTCCCCTGATATAGGGAGCGGCTACACCTTC
>15|few|TRBV3-1/TRBV3-2|TRBD2|TRBJ2-7
CASSQDVSGAYEQYF
TGTGCCAGCAGCCAAGATGTTAGCGGGGCCTACGAGCAGTACTTC
>13|-|TRBV9|-|TRBJ2-1
CASSITQTGEQFF
TGTGCCAGCAGCATAACGCAGACGGGTGAGCAGTTCTTC
>16|-|TRBV7-2|-|TRBJ2-2
CASSLVSVWESGELFF
TGTGCCAGCAGCTTAGTATCCGTTTGGGAGTCCGGGGAGCTGTTTTTT
>16|-|TRBV7-9|TRBD2|TRBJ2-3
CASSPGLAVPTDTQYF
TGTGCCAGCAGCCCAGGACTAGCGGTACCCACAGATACGCAGTATTTT
>13|once|TRBV10-2|TRBD1|TRBJ2-5
CASSKDRVETQYF
TGCGCCAGCAGCAAGGACAGGGTTGAGACCCAGTACTTC
>13|-|TRBV27|-|TRBJ2-7
CASTSRSSYEQYF
TGTGCCAGCACCTCTCGGTCCTCCTACGAGCAGTACTTC
>13|once|TRBV30|-|TRBJ2-7
CAWSFPQGWEQYF
TGTGCCTGGAGTTTCCCACAGGGTTGGGAGCAGTACTTC
>12|-|TRBV27|TRBD2|TRBJ2-1
CASSQAGAEQFF
TGTGCCAGCAGTCAAGCGGGAGCTGAGCAGTTCTTC
>18|-|TRBV10-3|TRBD2|TRBJ2-3
CAISESRTSGSGTDTQYF
TGTGCCATCAGTGAGTCCCGGACTAGCGGTTCGGGCACAGATACGCAGTATTTT
>13|once|TRBV6-2/TRBV6-3|TRBD1|TRBJ1-2
CASSRQGAGGYTF
TGTGCCAGCAGTCGACAGGGGGCTGGAGGCTACACCTTC
>15|once|TRBV7-3|TRBD2|TRBJ2-3
CASSLSGGSTDTQYF
TGTGCCAGCAGCTTAAGCGGGGGGAGCACAGATACGCAGTATTTT
>15|-|TRBV7-8|TRBD2|TRBJ2-5
CASSLGGSNQETQYF
TGTGCCAGCAGCTTGGGCGGGAGCAACCAAGAGACCCAGTACTTC
>15|-|TRBV7-9|TRBD1|TRBJ2-5
CASSTWTGSGEAQYF
TGTGCCAGCAGCACCTGGACAGGGAGTGGGGAGGCCCAGTACTTC
>16|-|TRBV19|TRBD2|TRBJ2-5
CASRPEGREGGETQYF
TGTGCCAGTAGACCAGAGGGGCGGGAGGGAGGAGAGACCCAGTACTTC
>16|-|TRBV2|-|TRBJ1-3
CASSVGQQTHRNTIYF
TGTGCCAGCAGTGTTGGACAGCAAACCCACAGAAACACCATATATTTT
>13|-|TRBV6-1|TRBD1|TRBJ1-4
CASSDRGAEKLFF
TGTGCCAGCAGTGACAGGGGGGCTGAAAAACTGTTTTTT
>18|-|TRBV29-1|-|TRBJ1-2
CSVEDQWGGRDLLDGYTF
TGCAGCGTTGAAGATCAATGGGGGGGAAGGGATCTGTTAGATGGCTACACCTTC
>19|-|TRBV6-2/TRBV6-3|-|TRBJ2-1
CASSYSNPGRRSSYNEQFF
TGTGCCAGCAGTTACTCGAATCCAGGGCGAAGGAGCTCCTACAATGAGCAGTTCTTC
>15|-|TRBV27|-|TRBJ1-6
CASSLYAGWNSPLHF
TGTGCCAGCAGTTTATACGCAGGGTGGAATTCACCCCTCCACTTT
>17|-|TRBV11-2|TRBD2|TRBJ2-1
CASSLRGLAGAYNEQFF
TGTGCCAGCAGCTTACGGGGACTAGCGGGAGCCTACAATGAGCAGTTCTTC
>17|once|TRBV5-1|-|TRBJ2-2
CASSLQGTTMNTGELFF
TGCGCCAGCAGCTTGCAGGGTACTACAATGAACACCGGGGAGCTGTTTTTT
>14|-|TRBV11-2|-|TRBJ1-4
CASSPFSGDEKLFF
TGTGCCAGCAGCCCCTTTTCGGGGGATGAAAAACTGTTTTTT
>13|-|TRBV6-1|-|TRBJ1-1
CASSDDRYTEAFF
TGTGCCAGCAGTGACGACAGATACACTGAAGCTTTCTTT
>20|-|TRBV27|-|TRBJ2-6
CASSLASQTNSTSGANVLTF
TGTGCCAGCAGTTTAGCCTCACAAACAAATTCCACCTCTGGGGCCAACGTCCTGACTTTC